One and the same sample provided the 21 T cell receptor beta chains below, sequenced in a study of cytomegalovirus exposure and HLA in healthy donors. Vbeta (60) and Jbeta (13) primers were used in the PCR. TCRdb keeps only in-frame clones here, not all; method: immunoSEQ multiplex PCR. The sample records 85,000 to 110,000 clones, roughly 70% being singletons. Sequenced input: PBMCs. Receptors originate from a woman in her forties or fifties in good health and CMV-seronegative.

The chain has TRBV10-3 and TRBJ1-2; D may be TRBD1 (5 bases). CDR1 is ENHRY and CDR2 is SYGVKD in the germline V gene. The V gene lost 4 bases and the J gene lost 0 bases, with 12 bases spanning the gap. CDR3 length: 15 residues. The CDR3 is CAISVLGRSNYGYTF. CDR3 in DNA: TGTGCCATCAGTGTATTGGGGCGTTCTAACTATGGCTACACCTTC.

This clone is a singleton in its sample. CDR3 nucleotides: TGTGCCACCAGCAGAGACAGGGGTAGGTCCTACAATGAGCAGTTCTTC. Amino acids: CATSRDRGRSYNEQFF. The gene calls are TRBV15 and TRBJ2-1; TRBD1 is a possible D gene (6 bases). V dropped 0 bases and J dropped 1 base, with 10 bases sitting between them. Germline V gives CDR1 LNHNV, CDR2 YYDKDF (reference sequence). The CDR3 has 16 amino acids.

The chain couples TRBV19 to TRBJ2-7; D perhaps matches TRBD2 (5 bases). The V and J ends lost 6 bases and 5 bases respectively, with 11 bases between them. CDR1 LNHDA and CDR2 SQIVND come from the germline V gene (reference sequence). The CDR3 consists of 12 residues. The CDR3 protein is CASSGVTNEQYF. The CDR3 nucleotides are TGTGCCAGTAGCGGGGTGACGAACGAGCAGTACTTC.

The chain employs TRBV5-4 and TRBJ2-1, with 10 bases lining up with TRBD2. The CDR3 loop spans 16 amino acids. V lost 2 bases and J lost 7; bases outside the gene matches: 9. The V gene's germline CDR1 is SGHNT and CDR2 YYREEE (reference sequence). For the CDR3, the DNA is TGTGCCAGCAGCTTCCGATTAGCGGGGGGTGGTAATGAGCAGTTCTTC. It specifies CASSFRLAGGGNEQFF.

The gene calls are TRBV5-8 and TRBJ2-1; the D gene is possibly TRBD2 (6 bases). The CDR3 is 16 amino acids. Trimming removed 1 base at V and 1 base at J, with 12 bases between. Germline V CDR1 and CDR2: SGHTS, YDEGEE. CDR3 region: CASSLTSSASYNEQFF. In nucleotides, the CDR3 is TGTGCCAGCAGCTTGACCTCTAGCGCGTCCTACAATGAGCAGTTCTTC.

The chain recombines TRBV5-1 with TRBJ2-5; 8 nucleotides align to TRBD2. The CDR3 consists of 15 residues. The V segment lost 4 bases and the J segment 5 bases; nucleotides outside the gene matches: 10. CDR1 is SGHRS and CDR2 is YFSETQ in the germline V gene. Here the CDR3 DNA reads TGCGCCAGCAGCCCCGGGGGGGCGACGTGGGAGACCCAGTACTTC. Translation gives CASSPGGATWETQYF.

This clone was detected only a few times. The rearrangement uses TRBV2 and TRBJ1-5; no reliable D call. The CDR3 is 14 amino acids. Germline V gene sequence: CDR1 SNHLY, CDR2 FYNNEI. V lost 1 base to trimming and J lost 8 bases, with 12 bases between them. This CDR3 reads CASSEGSRSEPQHF. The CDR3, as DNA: TGTGCCAGCAGTGAAGGATCTAGGTCCGAGCCCCAGCATTTT.

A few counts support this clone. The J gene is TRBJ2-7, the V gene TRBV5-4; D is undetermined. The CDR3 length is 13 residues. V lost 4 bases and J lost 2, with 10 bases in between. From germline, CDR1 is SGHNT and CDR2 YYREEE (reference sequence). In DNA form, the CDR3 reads TGTGCCAGCAGCCCCGCAGATACCTACGAGCAGTACTTC. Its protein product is CASSPADTYEQYF.

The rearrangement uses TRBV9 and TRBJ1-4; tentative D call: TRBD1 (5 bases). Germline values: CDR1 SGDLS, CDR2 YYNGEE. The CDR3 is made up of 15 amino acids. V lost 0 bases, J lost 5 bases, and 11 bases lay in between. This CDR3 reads CASSVAQTVNEKLFF. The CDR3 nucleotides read TGTGCCAGCAGCGTAGCTCAGACAGTAAATGAAAAACTGTTTTTT.

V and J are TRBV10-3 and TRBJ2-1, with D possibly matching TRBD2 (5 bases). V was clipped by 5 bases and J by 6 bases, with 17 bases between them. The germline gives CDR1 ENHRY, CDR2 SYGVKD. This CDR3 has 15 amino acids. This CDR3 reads CAISIGLSLSNEQFF. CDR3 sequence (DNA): TGTGCCATCAGTATCGGACTCTCCCTCTCCAATGAGCAGTTCTTC.

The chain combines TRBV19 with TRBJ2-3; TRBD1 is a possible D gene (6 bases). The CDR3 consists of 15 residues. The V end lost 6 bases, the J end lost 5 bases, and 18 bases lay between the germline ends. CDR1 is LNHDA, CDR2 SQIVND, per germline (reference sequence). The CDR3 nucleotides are TGTGCCAGTAGCCTTGGACAGTCACCGAGAGATACGCAGTATTTT. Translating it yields CASSLGQSPRDTQYF.

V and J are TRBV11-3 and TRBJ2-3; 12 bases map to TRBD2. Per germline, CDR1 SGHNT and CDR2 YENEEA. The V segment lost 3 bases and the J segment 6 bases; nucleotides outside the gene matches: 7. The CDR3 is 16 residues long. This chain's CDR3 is CASSFRLAGVGDTQYF. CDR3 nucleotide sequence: TGTGCCAGCAGCTTCAGACTAGCGGGAGTGGGGGATACGCAGTATTTT.

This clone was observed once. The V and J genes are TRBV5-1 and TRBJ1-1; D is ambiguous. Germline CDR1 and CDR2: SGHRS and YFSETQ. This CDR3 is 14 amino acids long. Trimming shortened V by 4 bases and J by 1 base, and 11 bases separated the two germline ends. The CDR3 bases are TGCGCCAGCAGCGTACAGATCCAGAACACTGAAGCTTTCTTT. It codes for CASSVQIQNTEAFF.

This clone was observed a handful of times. The CDR3 spells CASRPGQGNYEQYF. The DNA for the CDR3 is TGTGCCAGCAGGCCGGGACAGGGAAACTACGAGCAGTACTTC. The V and J genes are TRBV6-6 and TRBJ2-5; 9 bases agree with TRBD1. The J call is doubtful: the DNA matches TRBJ2-7 better. Looked up from germline, CDR1 is MNHNY and CDR2 is SVGAGI (reference sequence). This CDR3 has 14 residues.

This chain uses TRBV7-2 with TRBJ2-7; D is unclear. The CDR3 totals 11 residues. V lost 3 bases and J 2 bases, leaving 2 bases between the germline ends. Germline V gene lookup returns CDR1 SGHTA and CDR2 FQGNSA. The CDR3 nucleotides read TGTGCCAGCAGCTTCGCCTACGAGCAGTACTTC. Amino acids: CASSFAYEQYF.

The CDR3 sequence is CASSFSGTGLYEQYF. DNA of the CDR3: TGTGCCAGCAGCTTCTCCGGGACAGGGCTCTACGAGCAGTACTTC. This chain joins TRBV13 and TRBJ2-5; TRBD1 matches 9 bases. The DNA end is a closer match to TRBJ2-7, so the J assignment may be wrong. The CDR3 runs 15 residues. The germline V gene has CDR1 PRHDT and CDR2 FYEKMQ (reference sequence).

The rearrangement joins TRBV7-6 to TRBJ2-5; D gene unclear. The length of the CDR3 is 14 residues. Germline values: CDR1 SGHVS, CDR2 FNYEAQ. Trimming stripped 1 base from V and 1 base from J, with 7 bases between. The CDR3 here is CASSLGAAQETQYF. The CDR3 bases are TGTGCCAGCAGCTTAGGGGCAGCCCAAGAGACCCAGTACTTC.

The chain's CDR3 is CASSLAGDWLYEQYF. CDR3 bases: TGTGCCAGCAGCTTGGCGGGGGACTGGTTGTACGAGCAGTACTTC. The rearrangement links TRBV5-6 to TRBJ2-7; D perhaps matches TRBD2 (6 bases). This CDR3 has 15 residues. Trimming removed 0 bases at V and 4 bases at J, with 14 bases between. CDR1 SGHDT and CDR2 YYEEEE come from the germline V gene.

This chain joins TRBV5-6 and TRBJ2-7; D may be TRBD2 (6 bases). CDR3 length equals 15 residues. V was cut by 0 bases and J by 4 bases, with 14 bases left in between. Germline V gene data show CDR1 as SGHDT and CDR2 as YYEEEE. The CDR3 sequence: CASSLVGGKFYEQYF. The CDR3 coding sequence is TGTGCCAGCAGCTTGGTTGGCGGGAAATTTTACGAGCAGTACTTC.

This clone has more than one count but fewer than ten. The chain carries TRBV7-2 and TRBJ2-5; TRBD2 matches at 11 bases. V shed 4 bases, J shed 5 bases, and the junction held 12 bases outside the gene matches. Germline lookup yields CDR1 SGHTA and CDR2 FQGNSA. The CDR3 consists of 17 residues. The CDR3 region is CASSSNPIAGGPETQYF. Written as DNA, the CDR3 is TGTGCCAGCAGCTCAAACCCTATAGCGGGGGGGCCGGAGACCCAGTACTTC.

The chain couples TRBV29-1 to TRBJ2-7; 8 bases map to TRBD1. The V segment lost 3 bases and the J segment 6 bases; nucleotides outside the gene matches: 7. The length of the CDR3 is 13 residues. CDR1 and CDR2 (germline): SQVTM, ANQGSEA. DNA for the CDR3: TGCAGCGTTGAGCGGCAGGGGGCCCTCGAGCAGTACTTC. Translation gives CSVERQGALEQYF.